The 21 T cell receptor beta chains below come from one sample, sequenced in a study of T cells in Graves' hyperthyroidism and ophthalmopathy. Authors of the study amplified TCR beta CDR3 regions from RNA transcripts. HTBI primers drove first-round RT-PCR of the TCR CDR3. TCRdb reprocessed the multiplex PCR reads via MiXCR and lists one record per CDR3 protein. In the table there are about 600,000 distinct CDR3 sequences, about 16% of which are singletons. What was sequenced was blood. The receptors were sampled from a woman aged 35 to 49 with Graves' ophthalmopathy.

This clonotype was seen many times. The rearrangement joins TRBV2 to TRBJ2-5; no reliable D call. CDR3 length: 14 residues. Trimming took off 6 bases at V and 7 bases at J, with 18 bases between the two ends. Germline CDR1 and CDR2: SNHLY and FYNNEI. This CDR3 reads CASRAFVAMGTQYF. The CDR3 coding sequence is TGTGCCAGCAGAGCTTTCGTAGCCATGGGGACCCAGTACTTC.

V usage is TRBV6-1 and J usage is TRBJ1-4, with D possibly being TRBD1 (5 bases). V gave up 5 bases and J gave up 7 bases, with 14 bases separating them. This CDR3 comprises 14 residues. Germline CDR1 MNHNS, CDR2 SASEGT. The chain's CDR3 is CASSTTGVAEKLFF. In DNA form, the CDR3 reads TGTGCCAGCAGTACCACGGGGGTTGCTGAAAAACTGTTTTTT.

The V call is TRBV20-1, the J call TRBJ2-5; D is uncertain. The germline gives CDR1 DFQATT, CDR2 SNEGSKA (reference sequence). V was pared by 0 bases and J by 4 bases, with 12 bases between. This CDR3 comprises 14 residues. The DNA for the CDR3 is TGCAGTGCTAGAGATGGCGGACCCCCAGAGACCCAGTACTTC. The encoded protein is CSARDGGPPETQYF.

This clonotype was counted between two and nine times. A clone one base away is much larger, so this may be a read error. The gene calls are TRBV11-2 and TRBJ1-2; D is ambiguous. This CDR3 spans 13 amino acids. Germline lookup yields CDR1 SGHAT and CDR2 FQNNGV. CDR3 residues: CASGLRHNYGYTF. In DNA form, the CDR3 reads TGTGCCAGCGGCTTACGGCACAACTATGGCTACACCTTC.

The chain has TRBV29-1 and TRBJ2-2; 9 nucleotides align to TRBD1. With 6 bases clipped from V and 6 bases from J, the junction kept 8 bases outside the gene matches. The length of the CDR3 is 14 residues. The germline CDR1 and CDR2 sequences are SQVTM and ANQGSEA. The CDR3 loop is CSVWGGQGSGELFF. In DNA, the CDR3 is TGCAGCGTCTGGGGGGGACAGGGATCCGGGGAGCTGTTTTTT.

This clonotype was detected many times. The chain links TRBV2 to TRBJ1-2; D is ambiguous. The ends were cut back, 1 base at V and 9 bases at J, with 18 bases in the middle. The germline V gene encodes CDR1 SNHLY and CDR2 FYNNEI. This CDR3 is built from 15 residues. CDR3 amino acids: CASSEERTSSPCYTF. CDR3 nucleotide sequence: TGTGCCAGCAGTGAAGAGAGGACCTCATCCCCCTGCTACACCTTC.

Only a few counts were recorded for this clonotype. This rearrangement joins TRBV27 to TRBJ1-2; the match to TRBD1 covers 11 bases. CDR3 length equals 13 residues. V gave up 6 bases and J gave up 11 bases; unmatched junction bases: 8. CDR1 is MNHEY, CDR2 SMNVEV, per germline (reference sequence). The CDR3 here is CASRTGTGGYYTF. As DNA, the CDR3 is TGTGCCAGCAGGACCGGGACAGGGGGTTATTACACCTTC.

This clonotype was observed a handful of times. This chain joins TRBV5-5 and TRBJ2-3; TRBD1 matches 8 bases. Germline V gene sequence: CDR1 SGHKS, CDR2 YYEKEE (reference sequence). The V and J ends lost 7 bases and 6 bases, in that order; junction bases with no gene match: 13. CDR3 length equals 15 residues. The CDR3 nucleotides read TGTGCCAGCTTTCTCCCAGGGGGCCGGGCGGATACGCAGTATTTT. Protein sequence: CASFLPGGRADTQYF.

This clonotype was observed many times. The genes are TRBV20-1 and TRBJ2-3, with 8 bases aligning to TRBD1. This CDR3 is built from 13 residues. The germline V gene has CDR1 DFQATT and CDR2 SNEGSKA (reference sequence). The V and J ends lost 5 bases and 6 bases, in that order; junction bases with no gene match: 7. Here the CDR3 reads CSADRGFGDTQYF. The DNA of the CDR3 is TGCAGTGCTGACAGGGGTTTCGGCGATACGCAGTATTTT.

In this sample, this clonotype turned up a few times. J is TRBJ2-5 and V is TRBV28; D possibly matches TRBD1 or TRBD2 (5 bases each). Trimming pared 2 bases from V and 10 bases from J, leaving 14 bases between. Germline V gene lookup returns CDR1 MDHEN and CDR2 SYDVKM. CDR3 length equals 13 residues. The CDR3 reads CASSLMGPGRQYF. CDR3 DNA sequence: TGTGCCAGCAGTTTAATGGGCCCGGGACGCCAGTACTTC.

At least ten counts were recorded for this clonotype. This chain links TRBV20-1 with TRBJ1-2; D is perhaps TRBD1 (6 bases). Germline V gives CDR1 DFQATT, CDR2 SNEGSKA (reference sequence). This CDR3 is built from 16 residues. Deletions cut 4 bases from V and 7 bases from J, with 25 bases between. The CDR3 coding sequence is TGCAGTGCTAAGGGCGGCGGGACAAAAAAATCGGGTGGCTACACCTTC. This gives the protein CSAKGGGTKKSGGYTF.

The gene calls are TRBV5-1 and TRBJ2-5; D is ambiguous. The V end was cut by 4 bases, the J end by 5 bases, with 6 bases between. Germline CDR1 SGHRS, CDR2 YFSETQ. This CDR3 spans 11 amino acids. CDR3 in DNA: TGCGCCAGCAGCGGCATGGAGACCCAGTACTTC. Amino acids: CASSGMETQYF.

This clonotype came up many times. The chain recombines TRBV13 with TRBJ2-3, with 8 bases fitting TRBD1. V lost 2 bases and J lost 3; bases outside the gene matches: 4. Germline V gene lookup returns CDR1 PRHDT and CDR2 FYEKMQ (reference sequence). The CDR3 has 15 amino acids. The CDR3 bases are TGTGCCAGCAGCTTATACAGGGGGGAAACAGATACGCAGTATTTT. It is translated as CASSLYRGETDTQYF.

The rearrangement joins TRBV2 to TRBJ2-5; 8 bases line up with TRBD1. From germline, CDR1 is SNHLY and CDR2 FYNNEI. The trim removed 3 bases at V and 3 bases at J, leaving 9 bases unmatched. This CDR3 has 16 residues. The CDR3 region has the DNA TGTGCCAGCAGTGATCCGCGGACAGGGCTGAAAGAGACCCAGTACTTC. Translation: CASSDPRTGLKETQYF.

This clonotype appeared a few times. This chain uses TRBV4-2 with TRBJ1-1; D possibly corresponds to TRBD1 (5 bases). Trimming took off 0 bases at V and 5 bases at J, with 13 bases between the two ends. CDR1 and CDR2 (germline): LGHNA, YNFKEQ. CDR3 length: 15 amino acids. CDR3 sequence reads: CASSQERGIETEAFF. The CDR3 DNA reads as TGTGCCAGCAGCCAAGAAAGGGGCATTGAGACTGAAGCTTTCTTT.

This rearrangement joins TRBV18 to TRBJ1-2; the D is unclear. V was cut by 8 bases and J by 6 bases, with 16 bases left in between. CDR1 KGHSH and CDR2 LQKENI come from the germline V gene. The CDR3 spans 13 residues. The CDR3 bases are TGTGCCAGCACCCCCGGGAGGGTGGATGGCTACACCTTC. Residues: CASTPGRVDGYTF.

On this clonotype: The junction and the germline gene differ at one end; a read error may be behind it. The V gene is TRBV29-1, the J gene TRBJ2-2, with 9 bases matching TRBD2. CDR1 is SQVTM and CDR2 is ANQGSEA in the germline V gene. This CDR3 contains 14 residues. In DNA, the CDR3 is TGCGGTGGGCGGGAGGGCCTTGGGACCGGGGGGCTGTTTTTT. Its protein product is CGGREGLGTGGLFF.

This clonotype occurred many times. V usage is TRBV6-1 and J usage is TRBJ2-7, with a possible D match to TRBD1 (5 bases). Per the germline V gene, CDR1 is MNHNS and CDR2 is SASEGT. The V end lost 5 bases, the J end lost 3 bases, and 14 bases lay between the germline ends. The CDR3 spans 14 residues. CDR3 protein: CASSYRSHRYEQYF. CDR3 DNA sequence: TGTGCCAGCAGTTACAGGTCCCACCGCTACGAGCAGTACTTC.

This chain links TRBV5-1 with TRBJ2-5; D gene uncertain. Trimming pared 1 base from V and 5 bases from J, leaving 9 bases between. From germline, CDR1 is SGHRS and CDR2 YFSETQ. This CDR3 contains 13 residues. In DNA form, the CDR3 reads TGCGCCAGCAGCTTGAGTCCCGGGGAGACCCAGTACTTC. Translation gives CASSLSPGETQYF. The full variable domain, in which reference TRBV5-1 and TRBJ2-5 provide the parts outside the CDR3, is KAGVTQTPRYLIKTRGQQVTLSCSPISGHRSVSWYQQTPGQGLQFLFEYFSETQRNKGNFPGRFSGRQFSNSRSEMNVSTLELGDSALYLCASSLSPGETQYFGPGTRLLVL.

The rearrangement joins TRBV7-9 to TRBJ2-2; 10 bases line up with TRBD1. The CDR3 covers 15 residues. V lost 5 bases to trimming and J lost 5 bases; unmatched junction nucleotides: 5. CDR1 SEHNR and CDR2 FQNEAQ come from the germline V gene (reference sequence). CDR3 in DNA: TGTGCCAGCAGCGGCGGGACAGGGGTAACCGGGGAGCTGTTTTTT. The encoded protein is CASSGGTGVTGELFF.

The chain employs TRBV20-1 and TRBJ1-5, with D possibly matching TRBD1 (5 bases). There are 16 residues in the CDR3. The germline CDR1 and CDR2 sequences are DFQATT and SNEGSKA (reference sequence). V lost 0 bases and J 0 bases, leaving 12 bases between the germline ends. CDR3 protein: CSARDGTRGSNQPQHF. In DNA form, the CDR3 reads TGCAGTGCTAGAGACGGGACCCGCGGTAGCAATCAGCCCCAGCATTTT.